This T cell receptor (beta chain) was sequenced during a study of blood T cells in healthy people across ages. For the second PCR, which ran for about 6 to 11 cycles, a sample-barcoded 5' primer and a J-beta primer mix were used. TCRdb reprocessed the 5' RACE reads with MiXCR, giving one entry per CDR3 protein. The table lists more than 700,000 distinct CDR3 sequences, roughly 50% of them singletons. Germline values: CDR1 SGHAT, CDR2 FQNNGV. This CDR3 comprises 15 residues. Trimming shortened V by 5 bases and J by 4 bases, and 16 bases separated the two germline ends. Drawn from each donor were about 9 milliliters of peripheral blood.

The clonotype was recovered from an elderly man in good health. Sequences were obtained from blood. The chain couples TRBV11-2 to TRBJ2-3; D uncertain. The CDR3 sequence: CASSRLLYPSDTQYF. The CDR3 DNA reads as TGTGCCAGCAGCCGATTGCTTTATCCGTCAGATACGCAGTATTTT.